The present entry profiles one T cell receptor (beta chain) with its context. Libraries were prepared by immunoSEQ multiplex PCR; TCRdb keeps only in-frame clonotypes and omits some of them. The sample yields roughly 340,000 clones, approximately 87% seen once. These data come from a study of blood T cell repertoires in COVID-19. Across the study: Samples taken during acute and convalescent COVID-19 were collected in the United States, Italy and Spain. Sources were T cells, B-cell-depleted T cells, or PBMCs; the material itself was cDNA or gDNA.

J gave up 8 bases and V 5 bases, and 10 bases lay outside the gene matches. CDR3 size: 16 residues. Germline loops: CDR1 MNHEY, CDR2 SMNVEV (reference sequence). The sequencing sample was made of peripheral blood. The receptor was isolated from a woman in her 50s with COVID-19, enrolled during active disease. The chain uses TRBV27 and TRBJ2-1, with TRBD2 identical over 12 bases. The CDR3 region is CASSPGLAGIGYEQFF. CDR3 in DNA: TGTGCCAGCAGTCCCGGACTAGCGGGAATAGGTTATGAGCAGTTCTTC.